These 10 T cell receptor beta chains were sequenced from one sample in a study of shared clonotypes between healthy human individuals. Cells designated naive CD8 were CD45RO-negative and were positively selected for CCR7, with terminally differentiated effector memory CD45RA+ cells excluded. TCRdb's table, derived via immunoSEQ multiplex PCR, lists solely in-frame clones and lacks some. The sample contains around 620,000 clones, around 95% of which appear only once. Sequenced sample: naive CD8+ T cells sorted from blood. All receptors come from a woman aged 25-40 years in good health.

The genes are TRBV27 and TRBJ2-1; D call uncertain. V lost 6 bases, J lost 6 bases, and 18 bases lay in between. This CDR3 is built from 15 residues. Germline V gene lookup returns CDR1 MNHEY and CDR2 SMNVEV (reference sequence). CDR3 DNA: TGTGCCAGCAGCACGACCCGTAGAATGGGCAATGAGCAGTTCTTC. Translating it yields CASSTTRRMGNEQFF.

The rearrangement uses TRBV29-1 and TRBJ2-1; D uncertain. CDR1 SQVTM and CDR2 ANQGSEA come from the germline V gene. With 1 base removed from V and 7 bases from J, the gap between germline ends came to 11 bases. CDR3 size: 13 residues. This CDR3 reads CSVEGARKNEQFF. CDR3 DNA: TGCAGCGTTGAAGGTGCTAGGAAGAATGAGCAGTTCTTC.

The gene calls are TRBV4-1 and TRBJ2-7; 13 bases fit TRBD2. Germline values: CDR1 MGHRA, CDR2 YSYEKL. CDR3 length equals 17 residues. The ends lost 4 bases at V and 0 bases at J; junction bases unmatched: 6. This CDR3 is CASSPSWTSGSSYEQYF. The DNA for the CDR3 is TGCGCCAGCAGCCCCTCCTGGACTAGCGGGAGCTCCTACGAGCAGTACTTC.

The CDR3 region is CASSFEPWGENEKLFF. The CDR3 DNA reads TGTGCCAGCAGTTTCGAGCCATGGGGGGAGAATGAAAAACTGTTTTTT. This chain links TRBV28 with TRBJ1-4, with a weak D call TRBD1 (5 bases). CDR1 is MDHEN and CDR2 is SYDVKM in the germline V gene. CDR3 length: 16 residues. The V gene lost 3 bases and the J gene lost 5 bases, with 16 bases spanning the gap.

The V call is TRBV27, the J call TRBJ2-7, with 10 bases aligning to TRBD1. After removal of 8 bases from V and 5 bases from J, the junction contained 12 bases not matched to a gene. Germline assignment: CDR1 MNHEY and CDR2 SMNVEV (reference sequence). The CDR3 runs to 15 residues. As DNA, the CDR3 is TGTGCCAGCCGGAGTCCGGGACAGGGGACCAACGAGCAGTACTTC. It translates to CASRSPGQGTNEQYF.

The chain has TRBV7-9 and TRBJ2-1; no reliable D call. The CDR3 has 16 residues. Germline-derived CDR1 and CDR2 are SEHNR and FQNEAQ (reference sequence). V was trimmed by 2 bases and J by 4 bases, leaving 15 bases between them. The CDR3 DNA is TGTGCCAGCAGCTTAAGAGGTCTGAAGGCGTACAATGAGCAGTTCTTC. Translation gives CASSLRGLKAYNEQFF.

The CDR3 DNA reads TGTGCCAGCAGAGCGTCCGCGTTAAGCTCCTACAATGAGCAGTTCTTC. It codes for CASRASALSSYNEQFF. V and J are TRBV2 and TRBJ2-1; no firm D call. The ends were cut back, 6 bases at V and 0 bases at J, with 15 bases in the middle. The CDR3 contains 16 residues. In germline, CDR1 is SNHLY, CDR2 FYNNEI.

With regard to this clone: The same CDR3 is also encoded by other DNA sequences in this sample. The chain carries TRBV7-6 and TRBJ2-7; a possible D gene is TRBD1 (6 bases). CDR3 length: 13 amino acids. V lost 5 bases to trimming and J lost 5 bases, with 13 bases between them. The germline CDR1 and CDR2 sequences are SGHVS and FNYEAQ. This CDR3 is CASSLGTWHEQYF. CDR3 in DNA: TGTGCCAGCAGCCTAGGGACATGGCACGAGCAGTACTTC. Looking up the rest from reference TRBV7-6 and TRBJ2-7 gives the full variable domain: GAGVSQSPRYKVTKRGQDVALRCDPISGHVSLYWYRQALGQGPEFLTYFNYEAQQDKSGLPNDRFSAERPEGSISTLTIQRTEQRDSAMYRCASSLGTWHEQYFGPGTRLTVT.

The V and J genes are TRBV4-1 and TRBJ2-3; 10 nucleotides align to TRBD2. There are 21 residues in the CDR3. Trimming at V came to 0 bases and at J to 2 bases, leaving 17 bases not matched to a gene. CDR1 and CDR2 (germline): MGHRA, YSYEKL. CDR3 sequence: CASSQEVVGSLAGEPTDTQYF. The CDR3 DNA follows: TGCGCCAGCAGCCAAGAAGTTGTGGGAAGTCTAGCGGGAGAGCCCACAGATACGCAGTATTTT.

The chain links TRBV7-9 to TRBJ2-7, with TRBD1 identical over 7 bases. Germline V lookup: CDR1 SEHNR, CDR2 FQNEAQ (reference sequence). The junction had 5 bases not matched to a gene; V was cut back by 6 bases and J by 0 bases. This CDR3 comprises 14 residues. CDR3 residues: CASSRRDSSYEQYF. As DNA, the CDR3 is TGTGCCAGCAGTCGCCGGGACAGCTCCTACGAGCAGTACTTC.